This is a list of T cell receptor beta chains from one sample in a study of early T cells in non-severe SARS-CoV-2 infection. One entry per CDR3 protein, called by TCRdb with MiXCR from the 5' RACE reads. The table shows 70,000 to 90,000 distinct CDR3 sequences, with under 15% occurring only once. Sequenced: whole blood. These receptors were taken from an adult who was a healthcare worker with PCR-confirmed SARS-CoV-2 infection or an uninfected control (not recorded which). CDR3s include the opening cysteine and the closing phenylalanine or tryptophan. D genes are given only for firm matches. Size tells how often a clone was seen (once, few, many) or the class of an expanded clone, and some rows leave it out.

V gene	D gene	clone size	J gene	CDR3 protein	CDR3 DNA
TRBV28	NA	NA	TRBJ2-2	CASTETDPNTGELFF	TGTGCCAGCACGGAGACAGACCCAAACACCGGGGAGCTGTTTTTT
TRBV28	NA	NA	TRBJ2-6	CASSLYRAGANVLTF	TGTGCCAGCAGTTTATATAGGGCTGGGGCCAACGTCCTGACTTTC
TRBV28	NA	few	TRBJ2-2	CASSFRQTGELFF	TGTGCCAGCAGTTTTCGGCAGACCGGGGAGCTGTTTTTT
TRBV20-1	TRBD2	few	TRBJ2-7	CSARPLAGVYEQYF	TGCAGTGCTAGACCACTAGCGGGAGTCTACGAGCAGTACTTC
TRBV7-2	TRBD1	few	TRBJ2-3	CASSPGTGYTDTQYF	TGTGCCAGCAGCCCAGGGACAGGGTACACAGATACGCAGTATTTT
TRBV10-1	NA	few	TRBJ1-1	CASSIDLNTEAFF	TGCGCCAGCAGTATAGACCTGAACACTGAAGCTTTCTTT
TRBV7-9	TRBD2	few	TRBJ2-1	CASSPRGGRTYNEQFF	TGTGCCAGCAGCCCAAGGGGCGGGAGGACCTACAATGAGCAGTTCTTC
TRBV30	NA	NA	TRBJ1-4	CAWNWGREKLFF	TGTGCCTGGAACTGGGGAAGGGAAAAACTGTTTTTT
TRBV20-1	NA	many	TRBJ1-1	CSARKTGSEAFF	TGCAGTGCTAGAAAAACAGGTTCTGAAGCTTTCTTT
TRBV9	NA	many	TRBJ2-7	CASSVGTGEIYEQYF	TGTGCCAGCAGCGTAGGGACGGGGGAAATCTACGAGCAGTACTTC
TRBV28	TRBD1	few	TRBJ2-7	CASRPGGGYEQYF	TGTGCCAGCAGGCCAGGGGGCGGCTACGAGCAGTACTTC
TRBV11-2	NA	NA	TRBJ1-1	CASSSRQGGRTEAFF	TGTGCCAGCAGCAGCCGGCAGGGAGGGCGGACTGAAGCTTTCTTT
TRBV3-1	NA	many	TRBJ2-7	CASKSGFKQYF	TGTGCCAGCAAATCAGGTTTTAAGCAGTACTTC
TRBV20-1	TRBD2	NA	TRBJ2-4	CSATSGYIQYF	TGCAGTGCTACTAGCGGGTACATTCAGTACTTC
TRBV7-2	TRBD2	NA	TRBJ2-1	CASSFGGAGGHNEQFF	TGTGCCAGCAGCTTTGGAGGAGCGGGAGGCCACAATGAGCAGTTCTTC
TRBV3-1	NA	NA	TRBJ1-5	CASSHRTGQPQHF	TGTGCCAGCAGCCATCGCACGGGACAGCCCCAGCATTTT
TRBV7-2	TRBD2	many	TRBJ2-1	CASSPLRGTYNEQFF	TGTGCCAGCAGTCCCCTGCGGGGGACCTACAATGAGCAGTTCTTC
TRBV20-1	NA	many	TRBJ1-1	CSARVAGPNTEAFF	TGCAGTGCTAGAGTAGCAGGGCCGAACACTGAAGCTTTCTTT
TRBV5-1	TRBD1	NA	TRBJ2-3	CASSGRQGRIGTDTQYF	TGCGCCAGCAGCGGAAGACAGGGGAGGATTGGTACAGATACGCAGTATTTT
TRBV19	NA	NA	TRBJ1-4	CASTSGIVLFF	TGTGCCAGTACCTCCGGGATAGTGCTGTTTTTT
TRBV7-3	NA	few	TRBJ2-1	CASSPPGGQRGEQFF	TGTGCCAGCAGCCCCCCGGGCGGGCAAAGGGGTGAGCAGTTCTTC
TRBV7-9	TRBD2	NA	TRBJ2-1	CASSSAGGLVNEQFF	TGTGCCAGCAGCTCAGCGGGGGGCTTAGTGAATGAGCAGTTCTTC
TRBV7-9	NA	few	TRBJ2-7	CASSSHIYEQYF	TGTGCCAGCAGCTCTCACATCTACGAGCAGTACTTC
TRBV7-2	NA	NA	TRBJ1-5	CASSSGTRTPSNQPQHF	TGTGCCAGCAGCTCCGGGACACGGACCCCTTCCAATCAGCCCCAGCATTTT
TRBV28	TRBD2	NA	TRBJ2-1	CASSLGALRGRVYF	TGTGCCAGCAGTTTAGGCGCCCTGCGCGGGAGGGTCTACTTC
TRBV4-1	NA	many	TRBJ2-7	CASSQDGREQYF	TGCGCCAGCAGCCAAGACGGAAGGGAGCAGTACTTC
TRBV24-1	TRBD1	few	TRBJ2-1	CAARDRRNEQFF	TGTGCAGCACGGGACAGGAGGAATGAGCAGTTCTTC
TRBV5-4	NA	NA	TRBJ2-1	CASSLPVRGPYNEQFF	TGTGCCAGCAGTTTACCGGTCCGGGGGCCTTACAATGAGCAGTTCTTC
TRBV20-1	TRBD2	NA	TRBJ2-3	CSARWTSGRGSGTDTQYF	TGCAGTGCTAGGTGGACTAGCGGGAGGGGGAGTGGTACAGATACGCAGTATTTT
TRBV11-2	NA	many	TRBJ2-2	CASSLVRGRADTGELFF	TGTGCCAGCAGCCTCGTTCGCGGGCGGGCCGACACCGGGGAGCTGTTTTTT
TRBV20-1	TRBD1	many	TRBJ2-3	CSAIGPDRVTDTQYF	TGCAGTGCTATCGGACCGGACAGGGTCACAGATACGCAGTATTTT
TRBV6-2/TRBV6-3	NA	NA	TRBJ2-3	CASSRWEVPYF	TGTGCCAGCAGTAGGTGGGAGGTCCCGTATTTT
TRBV5-1	TRBD1	NA	TRBJ2-2	CASSGQDSSTGELFF	TGCGCCAGCAGCGGACAGGATTCAAGCACCGGGGAGCTGTTTTTT
TRBV20-1	TRBD1	many	TRBJ1-5	CSASPQGQPQHF	TGCAGTGCTAGCCCACAGGGGCAGCCCCAGCATTTT
TRBV20-1	TRBD1	few	TRBJ1-5	CSARRAGGGHQPQHF	TGCAGTGCTCGAAGGGCAGGGGGTGGTCATCAGCCCCAGCATTTT
TRBV2	NA	few	TRBJ1-1	CASNAMNTEAFF	TGTGCCAGCAATGCGATGAACACTGAAGCTTTCTTT
TRBV21-1	NA	few	TRBJ2-3	CASSKRRLNTDTQYF	TGTGCCAGCAGCAAAAGGAGGTTGAACACAGATACGCAGTATTTT
TRBV4-3	TRBD2	NA	TRBJ2-2	CASSQKVAQRGGELFF	TGCGCCAGCAGCCAGAAAGTGGCCCAGCGGGGCGGGGAGCTGTTTTTT
TRBV18	TRBD1	few	TRBJ1-6	CASSPLRGRDSPLHF	TGTGCCAGCTCACCACTCAGGGGGCGAGATTCACCCCTCCACTTT